A selection of T cell receptor beta chains follows, all from one sample in a study of shared clonotypes between healthy human individuals. Libraries were prepared by immunoSEQ multiplex PCR; TCRdb keeps only in-frame clonotypes and omits some of them. The table lists over 2 million clones, roughly 92% of them singletons, with 0.3% to 0.45% in the top ten. Sequencing was performed on naive CD4+ T cells from PBMCs. These receptors all come from a man between 18 and 29 years old in good health. Some clones in this sample may be carry-over from other donors' samples. CDR3s include the opening cysteine and the closing phenylalanine or tryptophan. A D gene is named only where the DNA matches it firmly. Rows may omit the clone size; those that give it use once, few, many or a size class.

DNA: TGTGCCAGCACCGGAGGGGGTGCAGGGTTGGAAAAACTGTTTTTT
CDR3: CASTGGGAGLEKLFF
V: TRBV28
D: .
size: .
J: TRBJ1-4

DNA: TGCGCCAGCAACCCCTCTCGGGGGGACGGGGAGCTGTTTTTT
CDR3: CASNPSRGDGELFF
V: TRBV5-1
D: TRBD2
size: .
J: TRBJ2-2

DNA: TGTGCCAGCAGTACAGGATCTGGGGCCAACGTCCTGACTTTC
CDR3: CASSTGSGANVLTF
V: TRBV11-3
D: .
size: .
J: TRBJ2-6

DNA: TGTGCCAGCTCCCAACTGGGGGGGCGCGGCGATGAGCAGTTCTTC
CDR3: CASSQLGGRGDEQFF
V: TRBV18
D: .
size: .
J: TRBJ2-1

DNA: TGTGCCAGCAGTGTAAGCGGGAGGGCCTCCAATGAGCAGTTCTTC
CDR3: CASSVSGRASNEQFF
V: TRBV6-6
D: TRBD2
size: .
J: TRBJ2-1

DNA: TGTGCCAGCAGCGCCCGTAGGACCACCAATGAGCAGTTCTTC
CDR3: CASSARRTTNEQFF
V: TRBV9
D: .
size: .
J: TRBJ2-1

DNA: TGCGCCAGCGCCTCTCTGACAGGTTCTGTGATGCAGTACTTC
CDR3: CASASLTGSVMQYF
V: TRBV5-1
D: .
size: .
J: TRBJ2-7

DNA: TGCAGTGCTTCCGCGTTCTATGGCTACACCTTC
CDR3: CSASAFYGYTF
V: TRBV20-1
D: .
size: few
J: TRBJ1-2

DNA: TGTGCCAGCAGTTTATGGGCGGGAGGGAACACCGGGGAGCTGTTTTTT
CDR3: CASSLWAGGNTGELFF
V: TRBV28
D: TRBD2
size: .
J: TRBJ2-2

DNA: TGTGCCAGCAGCTTACAAGCGAACACTGAAGCTTTCTTT
CDR3: CASSLQANTEAFF
V: TRBV7-3
D: .
size: .
J: TRBJ1-1

DNA: TGTGCCAGCAGCTTACACGAGAACACTGAAGCTTTCTTT
CDR3: CASSLHENTEAFF
V: TRBV7-9
D: .
size: .
J: TRBJ1-1

DNA: TGTGCCAGCAGCGCTACAGGGAAGAACACTGAAGCTTTCTTT
CDR3: CASSATGKNTEAFF
V: TRBV9
D: .
size: few
J: TRBJ1-1

DNA: TGTGCCAGCAGTCGAGCCGGACAGGGGGCAAGGGACACTGAAGCTTTCTTT
CDR3: CASSRAGQGARDTEAFF
V: TRBV28
D: TRBD1
size: .
J: TRBJ1-1

DNA: TGTGCCACCAGCAGAGTTGGTTATAGCAATCAGCCCCAGCATTTT
CDR3: CATSRVGYSNQPQHF
V: TRBV15
D: .
size: .
J: TRBJ1-5

DNA: TGTGCCAGCAGCACAAGATTAGGGTCCTACAATGAGCAGTTCTTC
CDR3: CASSTRLGSYNEQFF
V: TRBV7-2
D: .
size: .
J: TRBJ2-1

DNA: TGTGCCAGCAGCTTGATCGGGGCAAGTAGTAGCACAGATACGCAGTATTTT
CDR3: CASSLIGASSSTDTQYF
V: TRBV5-5
D: .
size: .
J: TRBJ2-3

DNA: TGCGCCAGCAGCCTGCGCAGCGACAGGGGGGGAATAGGCACTGAAGCTTTCTTT
CDR3: CASSLRSDRGGIGTEAFF
V: TRBV4-1
D: TRBD1
size: .
J: TRBJ1-1

DNA: TGCAGCGTCCGAGCGGCGGGGACGGATCGGGGGATTCAGTACTTC
CDR3: CSVRAAGTDRGIQYF
V: TRBV29-1
D: .
size: .
J: TRBJ2-4

DNA: TGTGCCAGCAGCGGGACGGGGAATCAGCCCCAGCATTTT
CDR3: CASSGTGNQPQHF
V: TRBV7-9
D: .
size: .
J: TRBJ1-5

DNA: TGCAGCGTTTCGGGCACTAGCGGGAGGACAGATACGCAGTATTTT
CDR3: CSVSGTSGRTDTQYF
V: TRBV29-1
D: TRBD2
size: .
J: TRBJ2-3

DNA: TGTGCCAGCAGCTTAATGGTCGTTCAGGGGGCTAACGAGCAGTACTTC
CDR3: CASSLMVVQGANEQYF
V: TRBV7-2
D: TRBD1
size: .
J: TRBJ2-7

DNA: TGTGCCTGGAGGCCGGACAGGTTTCGAGGGGCACCCCTCCACTTT
CDR3: CAWRPDRFRGAPLHF
V: TRBV30
D: TRBD1
size: once
J: TRBJ1-6

DNA: TGTGCCAGCAGTTACTCGGGGACAGTGGGTTCACCCCTCCACTTT
CDR3: CASSYSGTVGSPLHF
V: TRBV6-5
D: TRBD1
size: .
J: TRBJ1-6

DNA: TGTGCCAGCAGTTTATCATCGCGACAGGCGACTGAGCAGTTCTTC
CDR3: CASSLSSRQATEQFF
V: TRBV27
D: .
size: .
J: TRBJ2-1

DNA: TGTGCCAGCTCCCTTTCAGTCTACAATGAGCAGTTCTTC
CDR3: CASSLSVYNEQFF
V: TRBV18
D: .
size: once
J: TRBJ2-1

DNA: TGTGCCAGCAGTTACTCGACGATGGAAAAACTGTTTTTT
CDR3: CASSYSTMEKLFF
V: TRBV6-5
D: .
size: .
J: TRBJ1-4

DNA: TGTGCCAGCAGCTTCCCGCGGAGTGAAAAACTGTTTTTT
CDR3: CASSFPRSEKLFF
V: TRBV5-4
D: .
size: .
J: TRBJ1-4

DNA: TGTGCCACGGGACTAGCGGGAGGGTACGAGCAGTACTTC
CDR3: CATGLAGGYEQYF
V: TRBV19
D: TRBD2
size: once
J: TRBJ2-7

DNA: TGTGCCAGCAGTGAACTCCTCTACAATGAGCAGTTCTTC
CDR3: CASSELLYNEQFF
V: TRBV2
D: .
size: once
J: TRBJ2-1

DNA: TGTGCCAGCAGTGTAGCGGGCGCCCAGAACATTCAGTACTTC
CDR3: CASSVAGAQNIQYF
V: TRBV2
D: TRBD2
size: .
J: TRBJ2-4

DNA: TGCGCCAGCAATGGCGGGAGCTCCTACAATGAGCAGTTCTTC
CDR3: CASNGGSSYNEQFF
V: TRBV5-1
D: TRBD2
size: .
J: TRBJ2-1

DNA: TGCGCCAGCAGTCCGGGACAGGGGATAATTTCTCAGCCCCAGCATTTT
CDR3: CASSPGQGIISQPQHF
V: TRBV4-1
D: TRBD1
size: few
J: TRBJ1-5

DNA: TGTGCCAGCAGCTTCTCAGGGAGAAGGGACGAGCAGTACTTC
CDR3: CASSFSGRRDEQYF
V: TRBV5-6
D: .
size: once
J: TRBJ2-7

DNA: TGCGCCAGCAGCCAAGATATCGTTCCACCGGATACGCAGTATTTT
CDR3: CASSQDIVPPDTQYF
V: TRBV4-3
D: .
size: .
J: TRBJ2-3

DNA: TGCGCCAGCAGCTCGACAGGTCAAGGGGAGCCCCAGCATTTT
CDR3: CASSSTGQGEPQHF
V: TRBV5-1
D: .
size: once
J: TRBJ1-5

DNA: TGTGCCAGCAGTCGTCGGACAGGGGGGATTTCCTATGGCTACACCTTC
CDR3: CASSRRTGGISYGYTF
V: TRBV2
D: TRBD1
size: .
J: TRBJ1-2

DNA: TGCGCCAGCAGCTTGGGGGCGGCTTCCTACAATGAGCAGTTCTTC
CDR3: CASSLGAASYNEQFF
V: TRBV5-1
D: .
size: few
J: TRBJ2-1

DNA: TGTGCCAGCAGTGAGGGCTCCTCCCTCGGCACAGATACGCAGTATTTT
CDR3: CASSEGSSLGTDTQYF
V: TRBV25-1
D: .
size: .
J: TRBJ2-3

DNA: TGCAGCGTTGAGGGGACTCAACGGGAGACCCAGTACTTC
CDR3: CSVEGTQRETQYF
V: TRBV29-1
D: .
size: .
J: TRBJ2-5

DNA: TGTGCCAGCAGCGTCTCCGGGACGGGACAAGAGACCCAGTACTTC
CDR3: CASSVSGTGQETQYF
V: TRBV9
D: .
size: .
J: TRBJ2-5

DNA: TGTGCCAGCAGGGGGACAGGGAGAGAGACCCAGTACTTC
CDR3: CASRGTGRETQYF
V: TRBV6-5
D: TRBD1
size: few
J: TRBJ2-5

DNA: TGTGCCAGCTCACCACTAGGGTGGAATCAGCCCCAGCATTTT
CDR3: CASSPLGWNQPQHF
V: TRBV18
D: .
size: .
J: TRBJ1-5

DNA: TGTGCCAGCAGCTGGGTCTACGAGCAGTACTTC
CDR3: CASSWVYEQYF
V: TRBV7-9
D: .
size: .
J: TRBJ2-7

DNA: TGTGCCAGCAGCTCCATGGGTGCCGGACACAATGAAAAACTGTTTTTT
CDR3: CASSSMGAGHNEKLFF
V: TRBV7-6
D: .
size: .
J: TRBJ1-4

DNA: TGTGCCTGGAGAAAGACAGGCTTAGATCAGCCCCAGCATTTT
CDR3: CAWRKTGLDQPQHF
V: TRBV30
D: .
size: few
J: TRBJ1-5

DNA: TGCGCCAGCAGCCGACAGTCAGGGAATGAAAAACTGTTTTTT
CDR3: CASSRQSGNEKLFF
V: TRBV5-1
D: .
size: .
J: TRBJ1-4

DNA: TGTGCCATCAGTGACAGCAACTATGGCTACACCTTC
CDR3: CAISDSNYGYTF
V: TRBV10-3
D: .
size: .
J: TRBJ1-2

DNA: TGCGCCAGCAGCTCCGAGACCGGGACAGGTTGCATCTTC
CDR3: CASSSETGTGCIF
V: TRBV5-1
D: TRBD1
size: .
J: TRBJ2-7

DNA: TGTGCCAGCAGATCGACAGGGATCTCCTACGAGCAGTACTTC
CDR3: CASRSTGISYEQYF
V: TRBV28
D: TRBD1
size: .
J: TRBJ2-7

DNA: TGTGCCAGCAGCCGAGATTTTAACTATGGCTACACCTTC
CDR3: CASSRDFNYGYTF
V: TRBV28
D: .
size: .
J: TRBJ1-2

DNA: TGTGCCAGCAGCCCCCGGGGACTAGCGGGAGGTTCAGATACGCAGTATTTT
CDR3: CASSPRGLAGGSDTQYF
V: TRBV9
D: TRBD2
size: .
J: TRBJ2-3

DNA: TGTGCCAGCAGCCTCCCCGGGACAGGGAAGGACAATGAGCAGTTCTTC
CDR3: CASSLPGTGKDNEQFF
V: TRBV7-9
D: TRBD1
size: .
J: TRBJ2-1

DNA: TGTGCCAGCTCAGGACAGGGGTCCTACAATGAGCAGTTCTTC
CDR3: CASSGQGSYNEQFF
V: TRBV18
D: TRBD1
size: .
J: TRBJ2-1